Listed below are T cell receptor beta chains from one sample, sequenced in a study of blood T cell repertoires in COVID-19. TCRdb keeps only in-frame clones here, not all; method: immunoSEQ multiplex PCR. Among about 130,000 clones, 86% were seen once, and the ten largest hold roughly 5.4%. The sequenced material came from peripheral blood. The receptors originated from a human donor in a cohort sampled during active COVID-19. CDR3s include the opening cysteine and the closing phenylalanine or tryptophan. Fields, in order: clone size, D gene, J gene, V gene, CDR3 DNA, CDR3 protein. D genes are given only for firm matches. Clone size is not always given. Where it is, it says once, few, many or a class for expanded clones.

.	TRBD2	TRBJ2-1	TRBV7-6	TGTGCCAGCAGCTCAATGGGACTAGCGGGGGCCTACAATGAGCAGTTCTTC	CASSSMGLAGAYNEQFF
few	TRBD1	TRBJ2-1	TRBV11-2	TGTGCCAGCAGCTCGAACAGGGGTGCTTACAATGAGCAGTTCTTC	CASSSNRGAYNEQFF
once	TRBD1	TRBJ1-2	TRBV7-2	TGTGCCAGCAGCGGCCGGGACAGGGGATATGGCTACACCTTC	CASSGRDRGYGYTF
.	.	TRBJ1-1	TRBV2	TGTGCCAGCAGTGATGGGTTCGGGGCCGGGAGCACTGAAGCTTTCTTT	CASSDGFGAGSTEAFF
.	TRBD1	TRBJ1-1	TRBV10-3	TGTGCCATCAAAGGAGACAGGGGATCGGAAGCTTTCTTT	CAIKGDRGSEAFF
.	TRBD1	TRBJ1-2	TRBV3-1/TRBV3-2	TGTGCCAGCAGCGGATACCGGGACAGGGGGAGTGGCTACACCTTC	CASSGYRDRGSGYTF
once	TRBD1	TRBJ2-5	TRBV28	TGTGCCAGCGGTGGACAGGGGGCAGAGACCCAGTACTTC	CASGGQGAETQYF
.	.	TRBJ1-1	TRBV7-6	TGTGCCAGCAGCTCGAGGCGGGGGAACACTGAAGCTTTCTTT	CASSSRRGNTEAFF
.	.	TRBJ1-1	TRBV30	TGTGCCTGGAACCGGGGGATTGGTTACACTGAAGCTTTCTTT	CAWNRGIGYTEAFF
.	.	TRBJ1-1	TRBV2	TGTGCCAGCAGTGAATGGGCCAGGAACACTGAAGCTTTCTTT	CASSEWARNTEAFF
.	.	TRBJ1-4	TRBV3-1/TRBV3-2	TGTGCCAGCAGCCAAGCCACAGGGTTTGGTGAAAAACTGTTTTTT	CASSQATGFGEKLFF
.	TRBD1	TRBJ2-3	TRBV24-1	TGTGCCACCAGTCAGACAGGGGCGGTCGCAGATACGCAGTATTTT	CATSQTGAVADTQYF
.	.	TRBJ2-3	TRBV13	TGTGCCAGCAGCAGAAGCGATGATACGCAGTATTTT	CASSRSDDTQYF
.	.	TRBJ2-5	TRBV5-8	TGTGCCAGCAGCCCGGAGGAGACCCAGTACTTC	CASSPEETQYF
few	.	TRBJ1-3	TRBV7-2	TGTGCCAGCAGCCCGAGGACAGCCCGTTCTGGAAACACCATATATTTT	CASSPRTARSGNTIYF
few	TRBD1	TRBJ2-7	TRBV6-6	TGTGCCAGCAGTTATCGGGACAGGGCCGCCTACGAGCAGTACTTC	CASSYRDRAAYEQYF
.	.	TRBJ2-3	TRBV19	TGTGCCAGTAGCGCATCCCAGGAGGCTGCGTCACCTCACAGATACGCAGTATTT	CASSASQEAASPHRYAVF
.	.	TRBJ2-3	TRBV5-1	TGCGCCAGCAGCTCAAACACAGATACGCAGTATTTT	CASSSNTDTQYF
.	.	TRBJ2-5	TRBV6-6	TGTGCCAGCAGCTCGAACCGGGACAACCAAGAGACCCAGTACTTC	CASSSNRDNQETQYF
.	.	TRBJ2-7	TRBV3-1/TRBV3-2	TGTGCCAGCAGCGACATTGGCGCCCGCTCCTACGAGCAGTACTTC	CASSDIGARSYEQYF
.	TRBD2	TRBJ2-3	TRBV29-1	TGCAGCGTTAGGAGCGGGAGTGCAGATACGCAGTATTTT	CSVRSGSADTQYF
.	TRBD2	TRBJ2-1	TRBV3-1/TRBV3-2	TGTGCCAGCAGCCACGGGACTAGCGGGGGGAATGAGCAGTTCTTC	CASSHGTSGGNEQFF
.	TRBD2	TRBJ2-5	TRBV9	TGTGCCAGCAGCCGACTAGCGGGAGAACTTAGAGAGACCCAGTACTTC	CASSRLAGELRETQYF
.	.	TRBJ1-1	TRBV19	TGTGCCAGTAGTACCTCGACAGGAAAGGACACTGAAGCTTTCTTT	CASSTSTGKDTEAFF
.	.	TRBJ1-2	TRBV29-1	TGCAGCGGGGCAGGGGCGGATGGCTACACCTTC	CSGAGADGYTF
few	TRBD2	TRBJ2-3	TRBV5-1	TGCGCCAGCAGCTTGGGACTAGCGGGGGACACAGATACGCAGTATTTT	CASSLGLAGDTDTQYF
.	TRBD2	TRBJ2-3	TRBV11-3	TGTGCCAGCAGCTTAGGTACAGCGGGACCCCACCAAACAGGCACAGATACGCAGTATTTT	CASSLGTAGPHQTGTDTQYF